The rows below give T cell receptor beta chains drawn from one sample of a study of CD8 T cells in Susac syndrome. Each CDR3 protein is one row after TCRdb ran MiXCR on the immunoSEQ multiplex PCR reads. The table has 92,000 or so distinct CDR3 sequences, about 96% seen once. Source material: CD8+ T cells from PBMCs. These receptor sequences come from a human donor with Susac syndrome. Both conserved end residues are part of each CDR3. The D gene is left open where the match is weak. Some rows mark clone size as missing; the rest say once, few, many or name a class of expanded clone.

j_call	d_call	v_call	clone_size	cdr3_nt	cdr3_aa
TRBJ1-1	-	TRBV28	-	TGTGCCAGCAGTTTCCAGGAGGGGGGAACTGAAGCTTTCTTT	CASSFQEGGTEAFF
TRBJ1-2	TRBD1	TRBV29-1	-	TGCAGCGTCCGGGACAGATATGGCTACACCTTC	CSVRDRYGYTF
TRBJ1-2	-	TRBV20-1	-	TGCAGTGCTAGAGCCATCGAGGGCGCGGTGGATGGCTACACCTTC	CSARAIEGAVDGYTF
TRBJ2-1	-	TRBV15	-	TGTGCCACCAGTGCCGGACAGTCCTTGAGCAATGAGCAGTTCTTC	CATSAGQSLSNEQFF
TRBJ1-2	-	TRBV20-1	-	TGCAGTGCTGAACGGGGCTATGGCTACACCTTC	CSAERGYGYTF
TRBJ1-2	-	TRBV12-3/TRBV12-4	-	TGTGCCAGCAGTTCCCCCGGCGAAGAGGGCTACACCTTC	CASSSPGEEGYTF
TRBJ2-7	-	TRBV5-4	-	TGTGCCAGCAGCTTTCTTCCTCGGGAAGAGCAGTACTTC	CASSFLPREEQYF
TRBJ1-5	TRBD1	TRBV12-3/TRBV12-4	-	TGTGCCAGCAGTTTAGTACAGGGGAGCAATCAGCCCCAGCATTTT	CASSLVQGSNQPQHF
TRBJ2-1	-	TRBV7-9	-	TGTGCCAGCAGCCCCACTGTCAATGAGCAGTTCTTC	CASSPTVNEQFF
TRBJ2-3	TRBD2	TRBV5-4	few	TGTGCCAGCAGCTTGGTCGGGGGGGGAACAGATACGCAGTATTTT	CASSLVGGGTDTQYF
TRBJ1-2	-	TRBV7-9	-	TGTGCCAGCAGCGGCTCAGCAGGGGCCCACTATGGCTACACCTTC	CASSGSAGAHYGYTF
TRBJ2-1	TRBD2	TRBV29-1	-	TGCAGCGTTAGGGGACTAGTCTCCTTCTTC	CSVRGLVSFF
TRBJ2-5	-	TRBV9	-	TGTGCCAGCAGCGGGGGTCACGTCGGGGAGACCCAGTACTTC	CASSGGHVGETQYF
TRBJ1-5	-	TRBV7-9	-	TGTGCCAGCAGCCCCGGGGAGGCCGCTTATAGCAATCAGCCCCAGCATTTT	CASSPGEAAYSNQPQHF
TRBJ2-7	-	TRBV12-2	-	TGTGCAAGTCGCTTAGCGGCCAGGGGGCGGGAGCAGTACTTC	CASRLAARGREQYF
TRBJ2-2	-	TRBV29-1	-	TGCAGCGCCTACCGAAGAGCCACAATTCCTCTACGGACCGGGGAGCTGTTTTTT	CSAYRRATIPLRTGELFF
TRBJ1-2	-	TRBV4-3	-	TGCGCCAGCAGCCCCGAGGACGAAGGGATCTATGGCTACACCTTC	CASSPEDEGIYGYTF
TRBJ2-7	-	TRBV7-6	-	TGTGCCAGCAGCTTAGAAGGACCCCAACGGGGCGAGCAGTACTTC	CASSLEGPQRGEQYF
TRBJ2-5	-	TRBV24-1	-	TGTGCCACCAGTGACTCCGCCCAAGAGACCCAGTACTTC	CATSDSAQETQYF
TRBJ2-7	TRBD1	TRBV7-9	-	TGTGCCAGCAGCCGGGACAGGGGAGGCGAGCAGTACTTC	CASSRDRGGEQYF
TRBJ2-7	TRBD1	TRBV20-1	-	TGCAGTGCTAGAAGAGGACAGGGGGCCTCCTACGAGCAGTACTTC	CSARRGQGASYEQYF
TRBJ1-2	-	TRBV28	-	TGTGCCAGCAGTAGAGCCTCGGACGGAAGCTATGGCTACACCTTC	CASSRASDGSYGYTF
TRBJ2-3	-	TRBV5-4	-	TGTGCCAGCAGCACAATGGAGGATACGCAGTATTTT	CASSTMEDTQYF
TRBJ2-2	-	TRBV11-3	-	TGTGCCAGCAGCTTAGGGCTGGCGAACACCGGGGAGCTGTTTTTT	CASSLGLANTGELFF
TRBJ1-6	TRBD1	TRBV28	-	TGTGCCAGCAGTCCGACAGGGTGGGGTTCACCCCTCCACTTT	CASSPTGWGSPLHF
TRBJ2-7	-	TRBV9	-	TGTGCCAGCAGCGTAGCTGACAGTTACGAGCAGTACTTC	CASSVADSYEQYF
TRBJ1-3	-	TRBV12-3/TRBV12-4	-	TGTGCCAGCAGCACCCGGGGGCCTGGAAACACCATATATTTT	CASSTRGPGNTIYF
TRBJ1-1	-	TRBV30	-	TGTGCCTGGACTAGGACAGCGAACACTGAAGCTTTCTTT	CAWTRTANTEAFF
TRBJ1-6	-	TRBV20-1	once	TGCAGTGCTAGAGGGGCAGGGGCTGATAATTCACCCCTCCACTTT	CSARGAGADNSPLHF
TRBJ2-3	TRBD2	TRBV5-4	-	TGTGCCAGCAGCCCGGGACTAGCGGGGGGCGGGGGGACAGATACGCAGTATTTT	CASSPGLAGGGGTDTQYF
TRBJ1-1	TRBD1	TRBV7-9	-	TGTGCCAGCAGCTCGGGACAGGGGATGAACACTGAAGCTTTCTTT	CASSSGQGMNTEAFF
TRBJ1-5	TRBD1	TRBV20-1	-	TGCAGTGCCTCTTTTTCGGGACAGGGCAATCAGCCCCAGCATTTT	CSASFSGQGNQPQHF
TRBJ2-1	TRBD1	TRBV4-1	once	TGCGCCAGCAGCCACACCGGGACAGGGGGCCGGAATGAGCAGTTCTTC	CASSHTGTGGRNEQFF
TRBJ2-5	TRBD1	TRBV5-6	-	TGTGCCAGCAGCGGAAGGGACAGGGAAGAGACCCAGTACTTC	CASSGRDREETQYF
TRBJ1-4	-	TRBV20-1	-	TGCAGTATACCCCGCTTGGGGGCGAAAAATGAAAAACTGTTTTTT	CSIPRLGAKNEKLFF
TRBJ2-5	-	TRBV4-3	-	TGCGCCAGCAGCCCAGGGGGAGCGGGGTTGCAAGAGACCCAGTACTTC	CASSPGGAGLQETQYF
TRBJ1-4	TRBD1	TRBV6-4	-	TGTGCCAGCAGTGACTCCCGCCGTCGGGACAGCAATGAAAAACTGTTTTTT	CASSDSRRRDSNEKLFF